Each of the 23 T cell receptor beta chains below was sequenced from the same sample in a study of PD-L1 blockade in urothelial cancer. Profiling relied on immunoSEQ multiplex PCR, and the TCRdb table lists in-frame clones only, not all of them. The repertoire includes approximately 100,000 clones, about 85% of them detected once, and about 2.6% sits in the top ten. The specimen was PBMCs, collected around atezolizumab (anti-PD-L1) treatment. All receptors derive from a man over 45 with urothelial cancer.

This clone has a single count. V gene TRBV9 combines with J gene TRBJ2-7; 9 bases are shared with TRBD1. Germline assignment: CDR1 SGDLS and CDR2 YYNGEE. The trim removed 4 bases at V and 1 base at J, leaving 6 bases unmatched. CDR3 size: 15 residues. DNA of the CDR3: TGTGCCAGCAGCCCAGAGGGACAGGGTTCCTACGAGCAGTACTTC. Translated, it gives CASSPEGQGSYEQYF.

The chain links TRBV7-2 to TRBJ2-1; 8 bases are shared with TRBD2. V lost 2 bases to trimming and J lost 6 bases; unmatched junction nucleotides: 15. Looked up from germline, CDR1 is SGHTA and CDR2 is FQGNSA. This CDR3 region has 18 residues. DNA of the CDR3: TGTGCCAGCAGCTTATGGAGCGGGATCTTCGGGGGGGTCAATGAGCAGTTCTTC. Protein product: CASSLWSGIFGGVNEQFF.

The chain links TRBV6-5 to TRBJ2-3; 11 positions match TRBD2. V lost 7 bases, J lost 8 bases, and 8 bases stayed unmatched. The CDR3 extends over 14 amino acids. Germline CDR1 MNHEY, CDR2 SVGAGI. The CDR3 spells CASMASGRIGTQYF. For the CDR3, the DNA is TGTGCCAGCATGGCTAGCGGGAGGATCGGTACGCAGTATTTT.

The rearrangement uses TRBV7-2 and TRBJ2-7, with TRBD1 matching 10 bases. Looked up from germline, CDR1 is SGHTA and CDR2 is FQGNSA. The trim removed 5 bases at V and 5 bases at J, leaving 9 bases unmatched. This CDR3 comprises 15 residues. Here the CDR3 DNA reads TGTGCCAGCAGCCGGGGACAGGGGACCCACCACGAGCAGTACTTC. It specifies CASSRGQGTHHEQYF.

V is TRBV4-1 and J is TRBJ2-5; the match to TRBD2 covers 10 bases. The CDR3 has 17 amino acids. After removal of 0 bases from V and 5 bases from J, the junction contained 9 bases not matched to a gene. Germline assignment: CDR1 MGHRA and CDR2 YSYEKL. CDR3 in DNA: TGCGCCAGCAGCCAAGAACCTAGCGGGAGTCAGAGGGAGACCCAGTACTTC. Protein sequence: CASSQEPSGSQRETQYF.

Only a few counts were recorded for this clone. The chain employs TRBV11-3 and TRBJ1-5; 10 bases map to TRBD1. With 5 bases clipped from V and 5 bases from J, the junction kept 6 bases outside the gene matches. This CDR3 has 15 residues. The V gene's germline CDR1 is SGHNT and CDR2 YENEEA. The CDR3 bases are TGTGCCAGCAGCCCGGGACAGGGGCCTCATCAGCCCCAGCATTTT. This gives the protein CASSPGQGPHQPQHF.

The genes are TRBV28 and TRBJ1-2; D may be TRBD1 (6 bases). In germline, CDR1 is MDHEN, CDR2 SYDVKM. This CDR3 is built from 13 residues. Deletions cut 7 bases from V and 4 bases from J, with 13 bases between. The CDR3 region is CASISGTLYGYTF. As DNA, the CDR3 is TGTGCCAGCATTTCCGGGACACTCTATGGCTACACCTTC.

V is TRBV7-2 and J is TRBJ2-1, with D possibly being TRBD1 (5 bases). The germline gives CDR1 SGHTA, CDR2 FQGNSA. V lost 5 bases, J lost 4 bases, and 15 bases lay in between. This CDR3 comprises 15 residues. CDR3 sequence: CASSRTLSPYNEQFF. The CDR3 nucleotides are TGTGCCAGCAGCAGGACACTTTCGCCTTACAATGAGCAGTTCTTC.

V is TRBV2 and J is TRBJ1-5, with TRBD1 matching over 11 bases. This CDR3 is built from 14 residues. Germline assignment: CDR1 SNHLY and CDR2 FYNNEI. V was pared by 6 bases and J by 6 bases, with 4 bases of the junction left unmatched. The CDR3 DNA reads TGTGCCAGCAGCACCGGGACAGGGGGTCAGCCCCAGCATTTT. Translating it yields CASSTGTGGQPQHF.

The V call is TRBV2, the J call TRBJ2-5, with TRBD2 matching 7 bases. CDR3 size: 14 residues. Losses at the gene ends were 4 bases for V and 2 bases for J; bases not matched to a gene: 4. Germline V CDR1 and CDR2: SNHLY, FYNNEI. CDR3 in amino acids: CASSASLAQETQYF. CDR3 DNA sequence: TGTGCCAGCAGTGCGTCACTAGCGCAAGAGACCCAGTACTTC.

The V call is TRBV9, the J call TRBJ1-6, with 7 bases matching TRBD1. Looked up from germline, CDR1 is SGDLS and CDR2 is YYNGEE. The J segment lost 13 bases and the V segment lost 3 bases, leaving 16 bases of the junction unmatched. The CDR3 totals 16 residues. The CDR3 DNA reads as TGTGCCAGCAGCGACCGAACAGGGACAGTCGTATCGCCCCTCCACTTT. The encoded protein is CASSDRTGTVVSPLHF.

V is TRBV4-2 and J is TRBJ2-3, with 7 bases identical to TRBD2. The ends lost 0 bases at V and 6 bases at J; junction bases unmatched: 6. Per the germline V gene, CDR1 is LGHNA and CDR2 is YNFKEQ. The CDR3 spans 15 residues. The CDR3 reads CASSQDAGVMDTQYF. The DNA for the CDR3 is TGTGCCAGCAGCCAAGATGCGGGAGTCATGGATACGCAGTATTTT.

The chain is built from TRBV7-2 and TRBJ1-1, with 7 bases fitting TRBD1. Germline CDR1 SGHTA, CDR2 FQGNSA. The CDR3 covers 14 residues. Germline trimming cut 5 bases from V and 5 bases from J; bases unmatched to any gene: 8. The DNA of the CDR3 is TGTGCCAGCAGCCCCCAGGGGGGTTTGACTGAAGCTTTCTTT. Translated, it gives CASSPQGGLTEAFF.

The chain couples TRBV5-1 to TRBJ2-2; 12 nucleotides agree with TRBD2. The CDR3 runs to 15 residues. Germline V CDR1 and CDR2: SGHRS, YFSETQ. V dropped 3 bases and J dropped 5; count of bases not matched to a gene: 2. The CDR3, as DNA: TGCGCCAGCAGCTCTAGCGGGAGGGCTACCGGGGAGCTGTTTTTT. Its translation: CASSSSGRATGELFF.

The gene calls are TRBV4-2 and TRBJ2-3, with D perhaps TRBD1 (6 bases). Between the trimmed V and J ends, which lost 3 bases and 1 base, there was a span of 11 bases. Germline V lookup: CDR1 LGHNA, CDR2 YNFKEQ. The CDR3 is 15 amino acids. The CDR3 loop is CASSQNRVGTDTQYF. In nucleotides, the CDR3 is TGTGCCAGCAGCCAGAACAGGGTTGGCACAGATACGCAGTATTTT.

This sequence joins TRBV28 and TRBJ1-2; tentative D call: TRBD1 (5 bases). Germline CDR1 and CDR2: MDHEN and SYDVKM. V shed 6 bases and J shed 2 bases, with 13 bases lying between them. This CDR3 contains 14 residues. This chain's CDR3 is CASRREDSNYGYTF. As DNA, the CDR3 is TGTGCCAGCAGGCGAGAAGACAGCAACTATGGCTACACCTTC.

J is TRBJ1-2 and V is TRBV7-9, with D unresolved. The CDR3 loop spans 12 amino acids. Trimming pared 8 bases from V and 4 bases from J, leaving 11 bases between. Germline CDR1 SEHNR, CDR2 FQNEAQ (reference sequence). This CDR3 reads CASEGNGYGYTF. DNA of the CDR3: TGTGCCAGCGAGGGCAACGGCTATGGCTACACCTTC.

The chain has TRBV10-2 and TRBJ1-5; D unresolved. CDR1 is WSHSY and CDR2 is SAAADI in the germline V gene. CDR3 length equals 13 residues. V lost 8 bases and J 0 bases, leaving 8 bases between the germline ends. In nucleotides, the CDR3 is TGCGCCAGCCGCGGAAATAGCAATCAGCCCCAGCATTTT. Translated, it gives CASRGNSNQPQHF.

The chain couples TRBV19 to TRBJ2-2; no clear D. CDR1 and CDR2 from the germline V gene are LNHDA and SQIVND (reference sequence). The CDR3 is 16 amino acids. V lost 7 bases and J lost 2, with 17 bases in between. CDR3 DNA: TGTGCCAGTACGCCGAGGAGCGAGAGAAACACCGGGGAGCTGTTTTTT. The encoded protein is CASTPRSERNTGELFF.

Only one count was recorded for this clone. This chain links TRBV7-9 with TRBJ2-3, with TRBD2 matching over 12 bases. After removal of 5 bases from V and 1 base from J, the junction contained 10 bases not matched to a gene. The germline gives CDR1 SEHNR, CDR2 FQNEAQ (reference sequence). This CDR3 region has 18 residues. The CDR3 nucleotides read TGTGCCAGCAGCCAGCGGACTAGCGGGGCACGCGGCACAGATACGCAGTATTTT. This encodes CASSQRTSGARGTDTQYF.

The J gene is TRBJ1-2, the V gene TRBV28, with 7 positions matching TRBD1. Trimming at V came to 11 bases and at J to 0 bases, leaving 12 bases not matched to a gene. The CDR3 is made up of 15 amino acids. CDR1 is MDHEN, CDR2 SYDVKM, per germline. CDR3 residues: CALRPRTGPNYGYTF. CDR3 DNA: TGTGCCTTGCGGCCCCGGACAGGCCCTAACTATGGCTACACCTTC.

CDR3 in amino acids: CASTKRTGTYEQYF. In nucleotides, the CDR3 is TGTGCCAGCACCAAAAGGACAGGAACCTACGAGCAGTACTTC. The chain couples TRBV13 to TRBJ2-7; 7 bases match TRBD1. V lost 7 bases, J lost 2 bases, and 8 bases stayed unmatched. The CDR3 spans 14 residues. Germline values: CDR1 PRHDT, CDR2 FYEKMQ (reference sequence).

On this clone: Distinct nucleotide sequences in the sample also encode this CDR3. The V call is TRBV6-1, the J call TRBJ1-2; no reliable D call. CDR1 is MNHNS and CDR2 is SASEGT in the germline V gene. The CDR3 covers 13 residues. V was pared by 6 bases and J by 2 bases, with 10 bases between. The CDR3 region is CASRNAVNYGYTF. DNA of the CDR3: TGTGCCAGCAGGAATGCGGTCAACTATGGCTACACCTTC.